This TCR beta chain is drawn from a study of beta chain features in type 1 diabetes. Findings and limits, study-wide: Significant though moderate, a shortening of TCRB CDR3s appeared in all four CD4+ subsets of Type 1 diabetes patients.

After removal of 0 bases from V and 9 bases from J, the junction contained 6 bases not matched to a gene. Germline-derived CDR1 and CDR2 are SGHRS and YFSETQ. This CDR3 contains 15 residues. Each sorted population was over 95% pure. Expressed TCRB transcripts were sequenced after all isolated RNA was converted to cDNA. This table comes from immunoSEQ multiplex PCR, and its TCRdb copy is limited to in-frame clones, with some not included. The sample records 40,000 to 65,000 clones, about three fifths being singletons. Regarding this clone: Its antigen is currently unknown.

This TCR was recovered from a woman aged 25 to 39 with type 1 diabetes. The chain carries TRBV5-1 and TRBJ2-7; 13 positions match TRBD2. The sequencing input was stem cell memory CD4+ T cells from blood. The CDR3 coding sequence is TGCGCCAGCAGCTTGGAAACTAGCGGGAGGGCCGGGCAGTACTTC. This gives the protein CASSLETSGRAGQYF.